A single sample gave rise to the 27 T cell receptor beta chains below, sequenced in a study of cytomegalovirus exposure and HLA in healthy donors. PCR employed 60 Vbeta and 13 Jbeta primers. Sequenced by immunoSEQ multiplex PCR; TCRdb stores in-frame clones only, minus some. The sample lists a few hundred thousand clones, around 80% occurring once. Sequenced sample: PBMCs. The receptors stem from a man between 40 and 49 years old in good health and CMV-seronegative.

The chain employs TRBV28 and TRBJ2-7, with 11 bases identical to TRBD2. The CDR3 has 16 residues. The J segment lost 2 bases and the V segment lost 11 bases, leaving 14 bases of the junction unmatched. Germline-derived CDR1 and CDR2 are MDHEN and SYDVKM. This CDR3 is CAASPGLAGPPYEQYF. In DNA, the CDR3 is TGTGCCGCCTCCCCAGGACTAGCGGGCCCCCCCTACGAGCAGTACTTC.

The rearrangement joins TRBV19 to TRBJ2-1; TRBD1 matches at 7 bases. J was trimmed by 5 bases and V by 8 bases; bases with no gene match: 15. Looked up from germline, CDR1 is LNHDA and CDR2 is SQIVND (reference sequence). The CDR3 consists of 16 residues. The CDR3 DNA follows: TGTGCCAGTGCACCCCTCCGGACAGGAAAAAACAATGAGCAGTTCTTC. It is translated as CASAPLRTGKNNEQFF.

The rearrangement uses TRBV10-1 and TRBJ2-5, with 10 bases matching TRBD1. CDR1 WNHNN and CDR2 SYGVQD come from the germline V gene (reference sequence). CDR3 length: 15 amino acids. The V segment lost 6 bases and the J segment 3 bases; nucleotides outside the gene matches: 7. This chain's CDR3 is CASSEDRGVKETQYF. The CDR3 coding sequence is TGCGCCAGCAGCGAGGACAGGGGGGTCAAAGAGACCCAGTACTTC.

The chain employs TRBV11-2 and TRBJ2-5; D unclear. V shed 2 bases and J shed 2 bases, with 3 bases lying between them. Germline CDR1 reads SGHAT; CDR2 reads FQNNGV. The length of the CDR3 is 12 residues. In DNA, the CDR3 is TGTGCCAGCAGCTTAATACAAGAGACCCAGTACTTC. Encoded protein: CASSLIQETQYF. The variable domain in full, completed from reference TRBV11-2 and TRBJ2-5, reads EAGVAQSPRYKIIEKRQSVAFWCNPISGHATLYWYQQILGQGPKLLIQFQNNGVVDDSQLPKDRFSAERLKGVDSTLKIQPAKLEDSAVYLCASSLIQETQYFGPGTRLLVL.

The chain is built from TRBV6-7 and TRBJ2-3, with D unresolved. TRBV6-7 is known as an ORF, though its function is uncertain. The CDR3 length is 13 residues. V was clipped by 8 bases and J by 2 bases, with 11 bases between them. The CDR3 nucleotides are TGTGCCAGCGGCTCGCGGCTCACAGATACGCAGTATTTT. Translated: CASGSRLTDTQYF.

This rearrangement joins TRBV7-2 to TRBJ2-1; the D gene is possibly TRBD2 (5 bases). Per germline, CDR1 SGHTA and CDR2 FQGNSA. Trimming left V 4 bases short and J 7 bases short, with 11 bases between. The CDR3 has 13 residues. CDR3: CASSSATGNEQFF. The CDR3 coding sequence is TGTGCCAGCAGCTCCGCCACGGGGAATGAGCAGTTCTTC.

The chain combines TRBV14 with TRBJ2-1; 7 nucleotides line up with TRBD2. Germline CDR1 and CDR2: SGHDN and FVKESK. J lost 0 bases, V lost 6 bases, and 8 bases had no gene match. The CDR3 spans 16 residues. CDR3 in amino acids: CASSPLSSGSYNEQFF. CDR3 DNA: TGTGCCAGCAGTCCTCTCTCTAGCGGCTCCTACAATGAGCAGTTCTTC.

The genes are TRBV18 and TRBJ1-2; 9 nucleotides match TRBD1. After removal of 6 bases from V and 3 bases from J, the junction contained 5 bases not matched to a gene. The CDR3 runs 14 residues. In germline, CDR1 is KGHSH, CDR2 LQKENI. In nucleotides, the CDR3 is TGTGCCAGCTCGAGGACAGGGGTGGACTATGGCTACACCTTC. Its translation: CASSRTGVDYGYTF.

The V call is TRBV13, the J call TRBJ2-3, with TRBD2 identical over 10 bases. Looked up from germline, CDR1 is PRHDT and CDR2 is FYEKMQ (reference sequence). The CDR3 spans 17 residues. V gave up 5 bases and J gave up 0 bases; unmatched junction bases: 8. CDR3: CASSDTWTSGSTDTQYF. The DNA for the CDR3 is TGTGCCAGCAGCGACACTTGGACTAGCGGTAGCACAGATACGCAGTATTTT.

The chain links TRBV18 to TRBJ1-5, with 7 bases that match TRBD1. The CDR3 length is 15 residues. Trimming at V came to 2 bases and at J to 4 bases, leaving 5 bases not matched to a gene. Germline assignment: CDR1 KGHSH and CDR2 LQKENI. CDR3 in DNA: TGTGCCAGCTCACCAACGGGACAGAGAAATCAGCCCCAGCATTTT. Translated: CASSPTGQRNQPQHF.

The chain links TRBV5-6 to TRBJ2-6; 7 bases fit TRBD1. CDR1 and CDR2 (germline): SGHDT, YYEEEE. This CDR3 spans 15 amino acids. Trimming removed 1 base from V and 8 bases from J; junction bases left unmatched: 6. CDR3 protein: CASSLSQGDTNVLTF. CDR3 sequence (DNA): TGTGCCAGCAGCTTGAGTCAGGGGGATACCAACGTCCTGACTTTC.

The chain recombines TRBV11-1 with TRBJ2-3; the match to TRBD2 covers 10 bases. From germline, CDR1 is SGHAT and CDR2 FQDESV (reference sequence). This CDR3 is built from 15 residues. Trimming removed 1 base from V and 5 bases from J; junction bases left unmatched: 3. The CDR3 loop is CASSLESGRGDTQYF. The CDR3 nucleotides are TGTGCCAGCAGCTTAGAGAGCGGGAGGGGAGATACGCAGTATTTT.

The V gene is TRBV5-4, the J gene TRBJ2-7; TRBD2 agrees at 11 bases. The V gene's germline CDR1 is SGHNT and CDR2 YYREEE (reference sequence). Trimming cost V 4 bases and J 2 bases; bases outside gene matches: 2. The length of the CDR3 is 14 residues. CDR3 loop: CASSGTSGPYEQYF. DNA of the CDR3: TGTGCCAGCAGCGGGACTAGCGGACCCTACGAGCAGTACTTC.

The chain combines TRBV4-1 with TRBJ2-2; 8 nucleotides match TRBD2. This CDR3 has 17 residues. The germline gives CDR1 MGHRA, CDR2 YSYEKL. Trimming cost V 4 bases and J 4 bases; bases outside gene matches: 11. For the CDR3, the DNA is TGCGCCAGCAGCCCCCTAGGGAGCGGGAGAGGCACCGGGGAGCTGTTTTTT. This gives the protein CASSPLGSGRGTGELFF.

CDR3: CASSGRGRVNTEAFF. The DNA for the CDR3 is TGTGCCAGTAGTGGCAGGGGGCGGGTGAACACTGAAGCTTTCTTT. The rearrangement uses TRBV19 and TRBJ1-1; TRBD1 agrees at 8 bases. Germline values: CDR1 LNHDA, CDR2 SQIVND (reference sequence). The CDR3 runs 15 residues. Trimming took 5 bases from V and 0 from J; bases not matched to a gene: 5.

This rearrangement joins TRBV6-5 to TRBJ1-6; 9 bases map to TRBD1. V lost 0 bases, J lost 11 bases, and 8 bases stayed unmatched. Germline CDR1 is MNHEY and CDR2 is SVGAGI. The CDR3 has 16 amino acids. CDR3 region: CASSYSNVDRGPPLHF. The CDR3 nucleotides read TGTGCCAGCAGTTACTCGAATGTGGACAGGGGCCCACCCCTCCACTTT.

The DNA for the CDR3 is TGTGCCAGCAGTTTACTGGAGGGGCCTGCCTACGAGCAGTACTTC. It specifies CASSLLEGPAYEQYF. The rearrangement joins TRBV27 to TRBJ2-7; tentative D call: TRBD2 (6 bases). The length of the CDR3 is 15 residues. V dropped 2 bases and J dropped 2 bases, with 13 bases sitting between them. Germline lookup yields CDR1 MNHEY and CDR2 SMNVEV (reference sequence).

The J gene is TRBJ2-5, the V gene TRBV28; tentatively, D is TRBD1 (5 bases). The CDR3 has 16 amino acids. Trimming pared 4 bases from V and 5 bases from J, leaving 20 bases between. Germline loops: CDR1 MDHEN, CDR2 SYDVKM. CDR3 sequence: CASSSPGPRKGETQYF. The CDR3 DNA sequence: TGTGCCAGCAGTTCCCCGGGCCCTCGAAAGGGGGAGACCCAGTACTTC.

The rearrangement links TRBV7-3 to TRBJ2-1, with a possible D match to TRBD2 (6 bases). This CDR3 has 13 residues. Deletions cut 3 bases from V and 9 bases from J, with 12 bases between. The V gene's germline CDR1 is SGHTA and CDR2 FQGTGA. The CDR3 DNA is TGTGCCAGCAGCTTGACTAGTATTAGTGAGCAGTTCTTC. Translated, it gives CASSLTSISEQFF.

The chain carries TRBV10-1 and TRBJ2-5; D is perhaps TRBD1 (6 bases). Trimming took off 2 bases at V and 4 bases at J, with 17 bases between the two ends. The CDR3 loop spans 16 amino acids. Germline CDR1 is WNHNN and CDR2 is SYGVQD (reference sequence). In nucleotides, the CDR3 is TGCGCCAGCAGTGAGCAATGCTGGGGGCTAGTAGAGACCCAGTACTTC. Amino acids: CASSEQCWGLVETQYF.

This chain uses TRBV7-2 with TRBJ1-2, with 8 bases matching TRBD1. The V segment lost 5 bases and the J segment 5 bases; nucleotides outside the gene matches: 7. The germline CDR1 and CDR2 sequences are SGHTA and FQGNSA. The CDR3 covers 14 residues. CDR3 residues: CASSPDRGAYGYTF. In nucleotides, the CDR3 is TGTGCCAGCAGCCCCGACAGGGGAGCTTATGGCTACACCTTC.

The rearrangement uses TRBV28 and TRBJ1-1, with D maybe TRBD1 (6 bases). Trimming took 10 bases from V and 3 from J, leaving 18 bases between them. Germline values: CDR1 MDHEN, CDR2 SYDVKM. CDR3 length equals 14 residues. The CDR3 nucleotides are TGTGCCATCGGATTCAGGGGCGTACACACTGAAGCTTTCTTT. As protein: CAIGFRGVHTEAFF.

The rearrangement joins TRBV7-9 to TRBJ1-1; D remains ambiguous. The CDR3 length is 14 residues. Per germline, CDR1 SEHNR and CDR2 FQNEAQ (reference sequence). V was pared by 1 base and J by 7 bases, with 13 bases between. The CDR3 DNA follows: TGTGCCAGCAGCTTAGTGGCCAGTGTTATTGAAGCTTTCTTT. Amino acids: CASSLVASVIEAFF. The full variable domain, rest sourced from reference TRBV7-9 and TRBJ1-1, is DTGVSQNPRHKITKRGQNVTFRCDPISEHNRLYWYRQTLGQGPEFLTYFQNEAQLEKSRLLSDRFSAERPKGSFSTLEIQRTEQGDSAMYLCASSLVASVIEAFFGQGTRLTVV.

The CDR3 DNA reads TGTGCCAGCTCACGGACTAGCGGACAACGGGGAGATACGCAGTATTTT. It is translated as CASSRTSGQRGDTQYF. The chain is built from TRBV18 and TRBJ2-3; 10 bases line up with TRBD2. J lost 5 bases, V lost 4 bases, and 9 bases had no gene match. In germline, CDR1 is KGHSH, CDR2 LQKENI. The CDR3 runs to 16 residues.

V and J are TRBV30 and TRBJ2-2; the D is unclear. CDR3 length: 13 amino acids. CDR1 is GTSNPN, CDR2 SVGIG, per germline (reference sequence). The V end was cut by 2 bases, the J end by 0 bases, with 4 bases between. DNA of the CDR3: TGTGCCTGGAGTCACACGAACACCGGGGAGCTGTTTTTT. Amino acids: CAWSHTNTGELFF. Drawing the rest from reference TRBV30 and TRBJ2-2, the complete variable domain is SQTIHQWPATLVQPVGSPLSLECTVEGTSNPNLYWYRQAAGRGLQLLFYSVGIGQISSEVPQNLSASRPQDRQFILSSKKLLLSDSGFYLCAWSHTNTGELFFGEGSRLTVL.

The chain has TRBV2 and TRBJ1-2; D remains unclear. Trimming shortened V by 8 bases and J by 3 bases, and 22 bases separated the two germline ends. Germline V CDR1 and CDR2: SNHLY, FYNNEI. The CDR3 loop spans 16 amino acids. CDR3 sequence (DNA): TGTGCCAGCGTCCCATCACGAAGAGGCCGGGACTATGGCTACACCTTC. This encodes CASVPSRRGRDYGYTF.

V usage is TRBV4-3 and J usage is TRBJ1-3; 8 nucleotides match TRBD1. Germline assignment: CDR1 LGHNA and CDR2 YSLEER. The CDR3 length is 16 residues. With 1 base clipped from V and 4 bases from J, the junction kept 6 bases outside the gene matches. The CDR3 reads CASSQAQGALGNTIYF. The CDR3, as DNA: TGCGCCAGCAGCCAAGCGCAGGGGGCGTTGGGAAACACCATATATTTT.